The table lists the clone carrying this T cell receptor (beta chain) with many counts. Its matching antigen is unknown. The record originates from a study of blood T cells in healthy people across ages. Healthy individuals of Caucasian origin from Russia, aged about 6 to 90, served as donors. Study-wide results and limits: TCR beta diversity per million T cells fell roughly linearly with age.

Through a sample-barcoded 5' primer and a J-beta primer mix, a second PCR was run for about 7 to 12 cycles. Each sample provided no less than 2.5 million CDR3-containing paired-end reads. MiXCR was run by TCRdb on the 5' RACE reads, yielding one entry per CDR3 protein. The sample holds roughly 650,000 distinct CDR3 sequences, roughly 32% seen once. The sequence derives from an elderly woman in good health. Material: blood.

CDR3 nucleotides: TGTGCCGGCGGGGGGTCGTCCTACGAGCAGTACTTC. It encodes CAGGGSSYEQYF. The rearrangement links TRBV2 to TRBJ2-7; 8 nucleotides agree with TRBD2. CDR1 SNHLY and CDR2 FYNNEI come from the germline V gene. J gave up 1 base and V 11 bases, and 4 bases lay outside the gene matches. The CDR3 length is 12 residues.